These 27 T cell receptor beta chains were sequenced from one sample in a study of T-cell memory formation after mild COVID-19. One entry per CDR3 protein results from TCRdb running MiXCR on the 5' RACE reads. The sample has fewer than 50,000 distinct CDR3 sequences, less than 7.5% seen once; the top ten hold roughly 1.4%. Sequencing was done on a sample of PBMCs or a T cell subset sorted from them (not recorded which). The receptors here all came from a man between 18 and 35 years old who had mild COVID-19 (a few samples of this study predate the infection). Cell type and time point are not known.

V gene TRBV27 combines with J gene TRBJ1-1, with unresolved D. There are 16 residues in the CDR3. The V end lost 3 bases, the J end lost 3 bases, and 17 bases lay between the germline ends. Germline assignment: CDR1 MNHEY and CDR2 SMNVEV (reference sequence). CDR3 protein: CASSFSAFQEYTEAFF. Here the CDR3 DNA reads TGTGCCAGCAGTTTCTCGGCTTTCCAGGAGTACACTGAAGCTTTCTTT.

By its share, this clonotype is medium-sized (0.01 to 0.1%). The chain is built from TRBV5-1 and TRBJ2-1; D is undetermined. Per the germline V gene, CDR1 is SGHRS and CDR2 is YFSETQ. V was clipped by 1 base and J by 0 bases, with 8 bases between them. The CDR3 covers 15 residues. CDR3 nucleotides: TGCGCCAGCAGCTTGTGGGGTATCTCCTACAATGAGCAGTTCTTC. Translating gives CASSLWGISYNEQFF.

The table lists this clonotype with a few counts. This chain uses TRBV2 with TRBJ2-1; 9 bases are a match to TRBD2. The CDR3 is made up of 15 amino acids. Germline assignment: CDR1 SNHLY and CDR2 FYNNEI. V lost 2 bases to trimming and J lost 9 bases; unmatched junction nucleotides: 8. CDR3 residues: CASSENGGGAFEQFF. In DNA, the CDR3 is TGTGCCAGCAGTGAAAATGGCGGGGGGGCCTTTGAGCAGTTCTTC.

The V call is TRBV7-3, the J call TRBJ2-5; tentative D call: TRBD2 (5 bases). CDR1 is SGHTA and CDR2 is FQGTGA in the germline V gene. The CDR3 loop spans 14 amino acids. The V end was cut by 4 bases, the J end by 4 bases, with 13 bases between. The CDR3 region is CASSSPGIAETQYF. In nucleotides, the CDR3 is TGTGCCAGCAGCTCCCCGGGAATTGCAGAGACCCAGTACTTC.

The V call is TRBV11-2, the J call TRBJ1-4; D ambiguous. CDR3 size: 14 residues. The germline V gene has CDR1 SGHAT and CDR2 FQNNGV. V was cut by 3 bases and J by 2 bases, with 7 bases left in between. The CDR3 coding sequence is TGTGCCAGCAGCTTCGTGGGGACTAATGAAAAACTGTTTTTT. It specifies CASSFVGTNEKLFF.

This clonotype was counted a few times. The chain's CDR3 is CASSFPGWGADTQYF. The CDR3 DNA sequence: TGTGCCAGCAGTTTCCCGGGATGGGGTGCAGATACGCAGTATTTT. The chain carries TRBV12-3 or TRBV12-4 and TRBJ2-3; possible D gene TRBD2, 5 bases. V was cut by 3 bases and J by 4 bases, with 14 bases left in between. This CDR3 region has 15 residues.

This clonotype was counted only a few times. The chain employs TRBV5-4 and TRBJ2-5; D might be TRBD1 or TRBD2, each matching 5 bases. Germline values: CDR1 SGHNT, CDR2 YYREEE (reference sequence). The CDR3 runs 15 residues. V lost 2 bases, J lost 4 bases, and 15 bases lay in between. The CDR3 is CASSFPGRGIETQYF. The CDR3 coding sequence is TGTGCCAGCAGCTTTCCGGGGCGAGGTATAGAGACCCAGTACTTC.

This clonotype occurred many times. The CDR3 reads CASRPEETQYF. CDR3 coding DNA: TGTGCCAGCCGCCCCGAAGAGACCCAGTACTTC. This chain joins TRBV7-8 and TRBJ2-5; D ambiguous. This CDR3 has 11 residues. V shed 8 bases and J shed 3 bases, with 7 bases lying between them. Germline V gene sequence: CDR1 SGHVS, CDR2 FQNEAQ.

The table lists this clonotype with a few counts. This chain links TRBV6-5 with TRBJ2-1, with D possibly being TRBD1 (5 bases). V lost 6 bases, J lost 8 bases, and 8 bases lay in between. Per germline, CDR1 MNHEY and CDR2 SVGAGI. This CDR3 has 11 residues. This CDR3 reads CASRVRDEQFF. The DNA of the CDR3 is TGTGCCAGCAGGGTCAGGGATGAGCAGTTCTTC.

This clonotype has ten or more counts. J is TRBJ1-5 and V is TRBV20-1, with TRBD1 matching over 9 bases. The CDR3 extends over 15 amino acids. Germline V CDR1 and CDR2: DFQATT, SNEGSKA (reference sequence). Losses at the gene ends were 6 bases for V and 6 bases for J; bases not matched to a gene: 12. The CDR3 loop reads CSAGPGQGVAQPQHF. Written as DNA, the CDR3 is TGCAGTGCAGGCCCGGGACAGGGAGTGGCTCAGCCCCAGCATTTT.

V is TRBV6-2 or TRBV6-3 and J is TRBJ1-5; D ambiguous. V was trimmed by 2 bases and J by 4 bases, leaving 6 bases between them. The CDR3 totals 13 residues. The germline V gene has CDR1 MNHEY and CDR2 SVGEGT. The CDR3: CASSYVGNQPQHF. For the CDR3, the DNA is TGTGCCAGCAGTTACGTGGGAAATCAGCCCCAGCATTTT.

This clonotype was detected only a few times. This chain connects TRBV5-1 to TRBJ2-2; D not certain. V lost 0 bases and J lost 3, with 9 bases in between. This CDR3 is 15 amino acids long. CDR1 and CDR2 from the germline V gene are SGHRS and YFSETQ. The CDR3 reads CASSLDVTDTGELFF. Written as DNA, the CDR3 is TGCGCCAGCAGCTTGGACGTCACGGACACCGGGGAGCTGTTTTTT.

This clonotype was seen more than once but under ten times. The chain has TRBV7-9 and TRBJ2-7; D tentatively reads TRBD1 or TRBD2 (5 bases each). In germline, CDR1 is SEHNR, CDR2 FQNEAQ (reference sequence). Trimming pared 4 bases from V and 3 bases from J, leaving 10 bases between. This CDR3 is built from 13 residues. CDR3 residues: CASSSGRIYEQYF. The CDR3, as DNA: TGTGCCAGCAGCTCGGGACGGATCTACGAGCAGTACTTC.

This clonotype came up a few times. The V gene is TRBV7-9, the J gene TRBJ2-2; perhaps TRBD2 as D (7 bases). V lost 10 bases and J lost 6, with 18 bases in between. Germline assignment: CDR1 SEHNR and CDR2 FQNEAQ (reference sequence). The CDR3 spans 14 residues. The CDR3 DNA reads as TGTGCCACCCGAGGGGGGGGCTCCTCCGGGGAGCTGTTTTTT. Translation gives CATRGGGSSGELFF.

The chain has TRBV4-2 and TRBJ2-3; D unclear. Germline loops: CDR1 LGHNA, CDR2 YNFKEQ. The CDR3 has 15 residues. The V end lost 1 base, the J end lost 1 base, and 9 bases lay between the germline ends. CDR3 nucleotide sequence: TGTGCCAGCAGCCAAGGCCCCTCACGCACAGATACGCAGTATTTT. Translation gives CASSQGPSRTDTQYF.

There are many counts of this clonotype. The rearrangement joins TRBV2 to TRBJ2-1; D possibly matches TRBD1 or TRBD2 (5 bases each). The CDR3 loop spans 13 amino acids. In germline, CDR1 is SNHLY, CDR2 FYNNEI. V lost 8 bases and J 6 bases, leaving 14 bases between the germline ends. CDR3 sequence: CASVTGTSNEQFF. CDR3 nucleotide sequence: TGTGCCAGCGTGACCGGGACCTCCAATGAGCAGTTCTTC.

This clonotype has ten or more counts. The gene calls are TRBV6-5 and TRBJ2-1, with D uncertain. Germline-derived CDR1 and CDR2 are MNHEY and SVGAGI. This CDR3 is built from 12 residues. The V end was cut by 6 bases, the J end by 9 bases, with 12 bases between. CDR3 sequence: CASRPTASEQFF. In DNA form, the CDR3 reads TGTGCCAGCAGACCTACCGCCTCTGAGCAGTTCTTC.

The chain links TRBV2 to TRBJ2-2; TRBD2 matches at 9 bases. The CDR3 runs to 14 residues. Trimming cost V 7 bases and J 5 bases; bases outside gene matches: 5. Germline values: CDR1 SNHLY, CDR2 FYNNEI. The CDR3 sequence is CASNSGGPTGELFF. The CDR3 DNA reads as TGTGCCAGCAATAGCGGGGGTCCGACCGGGGAGCTGTTTTTT.

This clonotype was seen a handful of times. The chain combines TRBV20-1 with TRBJ2-1, with a weak D call TRBD2 (5 bases). Trimming stripped 6 bases from V and 2 bases from J, with 14 bases between. CDR1 is DFQATT and CDR2 is SNEGSKA in the germline V gene (reference sequence). CDR3 length: 14 residues. The CDR3 region has the DNA TGCAGTGCCCCACAGAGGGATGCCTACAATGAGCAGTTCTTC. Residues: CSAPQRDAYNEQFF.

This clonotype was picked up many times. The gene calls are TRBV6-2 or TRBV6-3 and TRBJ2-1; 9 bases line up with TRBD2. Germline V gives CDR1 MNHEY, CDR2 SVGEGT. The trim removed 0 bases at V and 4 bases at J, leaving 7 bases unmatched. The CDR3 runs 17 residues. Here the CDR3 DNA reads TGTGCCAGCAGTTACTCGGCCCCTAGCGGGGTATACAATGAGCAGTTCTTC. Protein sequence: CASSYSAPSGVYNEQFF.

There are a few counts of this clonotype. V is TRBV28 and J is TRBJ1-2, with D possibly matching TRBD1 (5 bases). From germline, CDR1 is MDHEN and CDR2 SYDVKM. V lost 2 bases and J 7 bases, leaving 11 bases between the germline ends. This CDR3 region has 13 residues. CDR3: CASSLAAGRGYTF. The CDR3 coding sequence is TGTGCCAGCAGTTTAGCGGCAGGGCGTGGCTACACCTTC.

Ten or more counts support this clonotype. The chain has TRBV7-9 and TRBJ2-1; 8 bases align to TRBD2. The CDR3 covers 13 residues. V lost 3 bases and J lost 8; bases outside the gene matches: 3. Per germline, CDR1 SEHNR and CDR2 FQNEAQ (reference sequence). CDR3 amino acids: CASSFTGGDEQFF. CDR3 DNA sequence: TGTGCCAGCAGCTTCACCGGGGGGGATGAGCAGTTCTTC.

The chain uses TRBV11-1 and TRBJ2-4; 7 bases align to TRBD1. V was clipped by 5 bases and J by 7 bases; unmatched bases: 5. The CDR3 runs 13 residues. CDR1 is SGHAT, CDR2 FQDESV, per germline (reference sequence). The CDR3 region has the DNA TGTGCCAGCAGCGAAATACAGGGGAACATTCAGTACTTC. Translating gives CASSEIQGNIQYF.

This clonotype has a handful of counts. The J gene is TRBJ1-2, the V gene TRBV12-3 or TRBV12-4, with TRBD1 matching 10 bases. The V segment lost 7 bases and the J segment 4 bases; nucleotides outside the gene matches: 3. CDR3 length equals 13 residues. CDR3: CASTRTGGYGYTF. Here the CDR3 DNA reads TGTGCCAGCACCCGGACAGGGGGCTATGGCTACACCTTC.

The chain recombines TRBV28 with TRBJ1-1; TRBD1 matches 8 bases. The germline V gene has CDR1 MDHEN and CDR2 SYDVKM. This CDR3 has 15 residues. With 10 bases clipped from V and 5 bases from J, the junction kept 15 bases outside the gene matches. The DNA for the CDR3 is TGTGCCACCTTAGGGGGAGGAACAGGGGGGACTGAAGCTTTCTTT. Its translation is CATLGGGTGGTEAFF.

This clonotype was detected many times. This chain connects TRBV4-1 to TRBJ2-1, with a possible D match to TRBD1 (5 bases). Looked up from germline, CDR1 is MGHRA and CDR2 is YSYEKL. V was trimmed by 7 bases and J by 0 bases, leaving 16 bases between them. The CDR3 has 16 residues. The CDR3 loop reads CASKPGLGFSYNEQFF. As DNA, the CDR3 is TGCGCCAGCAAGCCAGGGCTGGGGTTCTCCTACAATGAGCAGTTCTTC.

This clonotype was counted a few times. The chain is built from TRBV7-9 and TRBJ1-5; D is undetermined. Germline V CDR1 and CDR2: SEHNR, FQNEAQ (reference sequence). The CDR3 length is 15 residues. V dropped 5 bases and J dropped 0 bases, with 11 bases sitting between them. CDR3 protein: CASSADGFSNQPQHF. The CDR3 DNA reads as TGTGCCAGCAGCGCGGACGGATTTAGCAATCAGCCCCAGCATTTT.